These 3 T cell receptor beta chains came from one sample sequenced in a study of blood T cell repertoires in COVID-19. Only in-frame clones appear in the TCRdb table, and some are missing; sequencing was by immunoSEQ multiplex PCR. The table records more than 70,000 clones, approximately 78% of them present only once. Sequences were obtained from peripheral blood. Every receptor here comes from a human donor in a cohort sampled during active COVID-19.

The chain joins TRBV24-1 to TRBJ1-2; tentative D call: TRBD1 (6 bases). Germline V CDR1 and CDR2: KGHDR, SFDVKD. The CDR3 extends over 14 amino acids. Trimming took 3 bases from V and 4 from J, leaving 11 bases between them. This chain's CDR3 is CATSDPTGLYGYTF. Here the CDR3 DNA reads TGTGCCACCAGTGATCCGACAGGACTCTATGGCTACACCTTC.

The chain carries TRBV7-8 and TRBJ2-3; D perhaps matches TRBD1 (5 bases). This CDR3 is built from 17 residues. With 4 bases removed from V and 0 bases from J, the gap between germline ends came to 17 bases. Germline CDR1 is SGHVS and CDR2 is FQNEAQ. This CDR3 reads CASSSLWGPASTDTQYF. In nucleotides, the CDR3 is TGTGCCAGCAGCTCCCTATGGGGCCCCGCTAGCACAGATACGCAGTATTTT.

The chain joins TRBV5-1 to TRBJ2-1; a weak D match, TRBD1 (6 bases). Germline CDR1 is SGHRS and CDR2 is YFSETQ. The CDR3 runs 12 residues. Trimming took 5 bases from V and 6 from J, leaving 9 bases between them. The DNA for the CDR3 is TGCGCCAGCAGACAGGGTTTCAATGAGCAGTTCTTC. Its protein product is CASRQGFNEQFF.